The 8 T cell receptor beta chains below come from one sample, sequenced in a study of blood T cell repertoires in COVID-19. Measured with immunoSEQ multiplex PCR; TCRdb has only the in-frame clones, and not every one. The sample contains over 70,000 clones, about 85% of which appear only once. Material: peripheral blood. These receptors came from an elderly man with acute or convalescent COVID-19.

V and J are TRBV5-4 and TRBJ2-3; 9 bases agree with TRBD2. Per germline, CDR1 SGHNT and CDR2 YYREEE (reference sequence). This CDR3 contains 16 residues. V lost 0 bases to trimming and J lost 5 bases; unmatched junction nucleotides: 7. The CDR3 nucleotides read TGTGCCAGCAGCTTGGTTGCGGGGGGGCGGTTAGATACGCAGTATTTT. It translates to CASSLVAGGRLDTQYF.

CDR3 coding DNA: TGTGCCAGCAGCCTTCAGACAGTCGGAAACACTGAAGCTTTCTTT. It encodes CASSLQTVGNTEAFF. The genes are TRBV3-1 (or the pseudogene TRBV3-2) and TRBJ1-1, with D tentatively TRBD1 (5 bases). CDR1 and CDR2 (germline): LGHDT, YNNKEL (reference sequence). This CDR3 contains 15 residues. The V end was cut by 4 bases, the J end by 2 bases, with 14 bases between.

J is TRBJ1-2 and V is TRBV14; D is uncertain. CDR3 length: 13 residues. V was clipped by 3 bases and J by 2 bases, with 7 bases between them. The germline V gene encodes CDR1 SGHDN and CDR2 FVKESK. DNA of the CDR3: TGTGCCAGCAGCCAGACGGGAAACTATGGCTACACCTTC. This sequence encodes CASSQTGNYGYTF.

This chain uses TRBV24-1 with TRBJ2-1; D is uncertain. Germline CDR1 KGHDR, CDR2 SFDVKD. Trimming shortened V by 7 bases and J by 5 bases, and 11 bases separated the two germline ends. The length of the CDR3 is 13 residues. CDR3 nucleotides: TGTGCCACCAGAGCCTCAACAGACAATGAGCAGTTCTTC. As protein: CATRASTDNEQFF.

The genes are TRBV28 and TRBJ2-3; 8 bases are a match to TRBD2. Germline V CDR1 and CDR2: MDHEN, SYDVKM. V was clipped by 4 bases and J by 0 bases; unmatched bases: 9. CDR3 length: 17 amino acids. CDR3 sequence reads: CASSSPGIAGSTDTQYF. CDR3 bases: TGTGCCAGCAGTTCCCCCGGGATAGCGGGGAGCACAGATACGCAGTATTTT. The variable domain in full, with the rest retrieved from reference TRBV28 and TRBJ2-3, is DVKVTQSSRYLVKRTGEKVFLECVQDMDHENMFWYRQDPGLGLRLIYFSYDVKMKEKGDIPEGYSVSREKKERFSLILESASTNQTSMYLCASSSPGIAGSTDTQYFGPGTRLTVL.

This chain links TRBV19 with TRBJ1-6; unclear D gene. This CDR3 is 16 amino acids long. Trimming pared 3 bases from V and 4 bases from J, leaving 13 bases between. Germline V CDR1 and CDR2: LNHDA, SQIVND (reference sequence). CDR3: CASSIYSTVYNSPLHF. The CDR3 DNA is TGTGCCAGTAGTATTTATAGTACGGTTTATAATTCACCCCTCCACTTT.

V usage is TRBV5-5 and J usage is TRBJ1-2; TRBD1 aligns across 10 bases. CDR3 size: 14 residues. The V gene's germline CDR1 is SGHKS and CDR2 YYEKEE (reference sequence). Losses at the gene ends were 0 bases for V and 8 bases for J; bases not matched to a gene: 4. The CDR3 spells CASSLGQGAQGYTF. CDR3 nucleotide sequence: TGTGCCAGCAGCTTGGGACAGGGGGCGCAGGGCTACACCTTC.

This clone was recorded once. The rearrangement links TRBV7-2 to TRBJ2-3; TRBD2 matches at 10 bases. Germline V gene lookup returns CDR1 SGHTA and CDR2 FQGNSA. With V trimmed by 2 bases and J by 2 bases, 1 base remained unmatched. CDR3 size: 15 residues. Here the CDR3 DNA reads TGTGCCAGCAGCTTAACTAGCGGGGACACAGATACGCAGTATTTT. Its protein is CASSLTSGDTDTQYF. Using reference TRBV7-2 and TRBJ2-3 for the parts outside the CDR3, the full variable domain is GAGVSQSPSNKVTEKGKDVELRCDPISGHTALYWYRQSLGQGLEFLIYFQGNSAPDKSGLPSDRFSAERTGGSVSTLTIQRTQQEDSAVYLCASSLTSGDTDTQYFGPGTRLTVL.